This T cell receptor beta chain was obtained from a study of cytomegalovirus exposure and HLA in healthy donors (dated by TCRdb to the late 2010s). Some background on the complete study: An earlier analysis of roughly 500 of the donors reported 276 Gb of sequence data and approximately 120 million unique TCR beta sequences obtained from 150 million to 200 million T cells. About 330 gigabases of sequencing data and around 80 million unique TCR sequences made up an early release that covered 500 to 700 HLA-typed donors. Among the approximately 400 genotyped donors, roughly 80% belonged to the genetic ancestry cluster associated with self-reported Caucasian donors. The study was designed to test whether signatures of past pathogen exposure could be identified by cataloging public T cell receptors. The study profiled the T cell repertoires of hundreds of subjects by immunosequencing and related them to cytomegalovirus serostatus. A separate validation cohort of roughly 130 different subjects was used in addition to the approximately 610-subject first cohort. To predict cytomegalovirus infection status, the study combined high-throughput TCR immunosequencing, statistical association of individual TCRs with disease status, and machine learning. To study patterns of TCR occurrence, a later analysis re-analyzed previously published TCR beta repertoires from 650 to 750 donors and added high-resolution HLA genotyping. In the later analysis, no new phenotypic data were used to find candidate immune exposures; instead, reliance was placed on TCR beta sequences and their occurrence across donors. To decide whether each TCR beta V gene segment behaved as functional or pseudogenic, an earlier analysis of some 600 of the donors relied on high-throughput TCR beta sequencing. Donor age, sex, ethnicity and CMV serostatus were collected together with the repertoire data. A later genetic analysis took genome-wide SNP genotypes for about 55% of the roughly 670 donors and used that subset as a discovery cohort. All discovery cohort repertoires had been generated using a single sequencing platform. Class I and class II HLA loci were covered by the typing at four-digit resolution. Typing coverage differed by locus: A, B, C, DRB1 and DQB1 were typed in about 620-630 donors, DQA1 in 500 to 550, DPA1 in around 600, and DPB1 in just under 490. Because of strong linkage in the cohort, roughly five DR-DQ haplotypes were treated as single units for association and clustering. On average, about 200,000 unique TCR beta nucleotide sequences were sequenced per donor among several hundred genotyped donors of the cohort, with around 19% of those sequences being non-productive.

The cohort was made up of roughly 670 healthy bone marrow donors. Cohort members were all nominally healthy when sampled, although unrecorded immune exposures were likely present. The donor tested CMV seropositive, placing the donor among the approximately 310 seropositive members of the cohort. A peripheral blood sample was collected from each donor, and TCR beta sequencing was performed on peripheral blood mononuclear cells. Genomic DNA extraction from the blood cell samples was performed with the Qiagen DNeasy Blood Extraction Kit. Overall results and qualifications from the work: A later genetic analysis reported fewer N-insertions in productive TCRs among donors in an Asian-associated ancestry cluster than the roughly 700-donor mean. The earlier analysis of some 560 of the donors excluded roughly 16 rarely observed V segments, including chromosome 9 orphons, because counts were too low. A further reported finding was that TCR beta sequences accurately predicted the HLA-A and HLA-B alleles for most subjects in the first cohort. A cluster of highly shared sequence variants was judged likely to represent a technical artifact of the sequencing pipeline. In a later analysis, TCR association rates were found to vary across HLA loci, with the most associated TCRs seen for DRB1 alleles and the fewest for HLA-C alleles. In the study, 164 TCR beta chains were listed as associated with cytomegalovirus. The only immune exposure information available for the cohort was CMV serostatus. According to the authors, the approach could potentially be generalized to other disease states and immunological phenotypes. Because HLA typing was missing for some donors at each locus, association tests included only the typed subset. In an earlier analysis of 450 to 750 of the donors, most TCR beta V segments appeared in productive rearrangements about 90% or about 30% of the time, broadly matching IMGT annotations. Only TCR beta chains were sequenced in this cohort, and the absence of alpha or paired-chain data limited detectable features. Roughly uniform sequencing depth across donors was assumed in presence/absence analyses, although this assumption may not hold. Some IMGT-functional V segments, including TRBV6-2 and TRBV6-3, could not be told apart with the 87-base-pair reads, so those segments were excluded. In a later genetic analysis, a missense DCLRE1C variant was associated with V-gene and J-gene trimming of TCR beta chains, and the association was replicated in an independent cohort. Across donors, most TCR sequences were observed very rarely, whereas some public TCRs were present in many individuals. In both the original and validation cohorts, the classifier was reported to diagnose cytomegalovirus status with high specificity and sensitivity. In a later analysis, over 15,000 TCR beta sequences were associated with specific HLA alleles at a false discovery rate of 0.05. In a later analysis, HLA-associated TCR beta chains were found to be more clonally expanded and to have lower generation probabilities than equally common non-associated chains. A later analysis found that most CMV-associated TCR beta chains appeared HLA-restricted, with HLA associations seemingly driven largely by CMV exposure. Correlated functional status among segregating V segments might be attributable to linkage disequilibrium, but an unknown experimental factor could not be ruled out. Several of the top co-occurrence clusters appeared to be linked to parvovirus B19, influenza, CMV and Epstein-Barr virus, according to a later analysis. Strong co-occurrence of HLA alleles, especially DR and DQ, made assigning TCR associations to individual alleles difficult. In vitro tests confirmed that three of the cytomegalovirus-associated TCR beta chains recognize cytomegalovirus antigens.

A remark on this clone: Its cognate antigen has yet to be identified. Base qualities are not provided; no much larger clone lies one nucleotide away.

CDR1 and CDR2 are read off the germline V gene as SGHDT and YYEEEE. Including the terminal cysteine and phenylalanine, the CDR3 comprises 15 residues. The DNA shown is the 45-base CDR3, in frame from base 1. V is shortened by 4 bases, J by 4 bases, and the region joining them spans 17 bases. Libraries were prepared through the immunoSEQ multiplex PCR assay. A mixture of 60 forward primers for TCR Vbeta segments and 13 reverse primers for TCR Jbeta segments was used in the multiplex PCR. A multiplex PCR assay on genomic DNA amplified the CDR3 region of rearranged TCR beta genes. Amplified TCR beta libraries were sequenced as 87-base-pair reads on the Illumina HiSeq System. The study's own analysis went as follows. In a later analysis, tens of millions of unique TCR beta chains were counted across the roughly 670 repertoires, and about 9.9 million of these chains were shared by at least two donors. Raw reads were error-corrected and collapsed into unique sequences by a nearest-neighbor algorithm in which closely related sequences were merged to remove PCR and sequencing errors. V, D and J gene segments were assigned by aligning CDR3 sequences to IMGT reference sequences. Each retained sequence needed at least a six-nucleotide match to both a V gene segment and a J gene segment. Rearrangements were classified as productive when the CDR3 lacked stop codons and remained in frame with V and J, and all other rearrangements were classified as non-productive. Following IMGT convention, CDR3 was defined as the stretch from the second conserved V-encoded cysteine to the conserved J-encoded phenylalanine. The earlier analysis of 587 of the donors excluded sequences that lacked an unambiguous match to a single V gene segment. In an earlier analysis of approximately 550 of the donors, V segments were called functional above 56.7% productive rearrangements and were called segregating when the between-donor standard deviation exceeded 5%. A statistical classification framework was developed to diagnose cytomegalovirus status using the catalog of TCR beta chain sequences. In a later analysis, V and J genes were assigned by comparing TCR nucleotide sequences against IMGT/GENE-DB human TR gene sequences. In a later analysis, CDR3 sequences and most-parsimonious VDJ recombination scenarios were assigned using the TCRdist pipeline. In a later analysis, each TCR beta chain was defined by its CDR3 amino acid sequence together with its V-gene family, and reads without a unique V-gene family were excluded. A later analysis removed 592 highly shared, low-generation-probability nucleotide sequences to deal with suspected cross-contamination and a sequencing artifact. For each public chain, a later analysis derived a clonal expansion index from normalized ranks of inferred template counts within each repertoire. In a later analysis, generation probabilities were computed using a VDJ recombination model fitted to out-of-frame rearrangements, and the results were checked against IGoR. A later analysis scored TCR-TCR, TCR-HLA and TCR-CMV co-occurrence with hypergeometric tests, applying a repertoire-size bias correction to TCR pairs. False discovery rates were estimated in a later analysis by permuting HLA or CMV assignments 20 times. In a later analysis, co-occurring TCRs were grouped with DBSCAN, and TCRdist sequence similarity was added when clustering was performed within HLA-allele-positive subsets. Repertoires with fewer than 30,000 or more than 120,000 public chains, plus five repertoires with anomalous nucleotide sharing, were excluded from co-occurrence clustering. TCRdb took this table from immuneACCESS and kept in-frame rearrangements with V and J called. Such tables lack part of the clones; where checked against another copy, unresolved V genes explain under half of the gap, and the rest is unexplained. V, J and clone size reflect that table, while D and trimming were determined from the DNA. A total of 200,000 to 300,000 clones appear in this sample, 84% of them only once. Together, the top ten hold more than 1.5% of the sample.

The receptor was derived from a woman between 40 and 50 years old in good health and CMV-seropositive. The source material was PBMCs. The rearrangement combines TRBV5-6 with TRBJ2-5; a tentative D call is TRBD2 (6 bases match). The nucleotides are TGTGCCAGCAGCCAAAACCCCCAGGGAGGAGAGACCCAGTACTTC. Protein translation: CASSQNPQGGETQYF.